These T cell receptor beta chains were read from a single sample in a study of molecular identifiers for immune sequencing clone quantification. TCRdb itself ran the PCR reads through MiXCR, one entry per CDR3 protein. The sample records some 40,000 distinct CDR3 sequences, approximately 22% being singletons. Sequenced: naive CD8+ T cells from blood, with Jurkat cell RNA spiked in. The receptor source for this set is a human donor in good health. Some libraries in this study had Jurkat cell RNA spiked in. CDR3s include the opening cysteine and the closing phenylalanine or tryptophan. D genes are given only for firm matches. Size values are once, few and many counts, or a class for expanded clones, and some rows have none.

abundance	v_gene	len	j_gene	d_gene	CDR3aa	CDR3nt
many	TRBV7-2	13	TRBJ2-7	NA	CASSPWGTYEQYF	TGTGCCAGCAGCCCCTGGGGGACCTACGAGCAGTACTTC
NA	TRBV29-1	12	TRBJ2-2	TRBD2	CSVVGGTGALFF	TGCAGCGTTGTGGGGGGGACCGGGGCGCTGTTTTTT
many	TRBV7-9	17	TRBJ1-1	NA	CASSLVPGSLKHTEAFF	TGTGCCAGCAGCTTAGTTCCAGGCAGCCTTAAACACACTGAAGCTTTCTTT
NA	TRBV24-1	15	TRBJ2-5	NA	CATSDFRAGQETQYF	TGTGCCACCAGTGATTTCAGGGCAGGGCAAGAGACCCAGTACTTC
many	TRBV20-1	18	TRBJ2-7	NA	CSARDSAGISVASYEQYF	TGCAGTGCTAGGGACAGCGCGGGAATAAGCGTAGCGTCCTACGAGCAGTACTTC
NA	TRBV6-5	13	TRBJ1-1	NA	CASSYSRSTEAFF	TGTGCCAGCAGTTACTCGCGATCGACTGAAGCTTTCTTT
many	TRBV6-1	14	TRBJ1-1	NA	CASSELSGSTEAFF	TGTGCCAGCAGTGAACTGTCAGGGTCCACTGAAGCTTTCTTT
many	TRBV28	14	TRBJ2-7	TRBD2	CASSPSGNRYEQYF	TGTGCCAGCAGCCCTAGCGGGAATCGCTACGAGCAGTACTTC
many	TRBV4-1	14	TRBJ2-1	TRBD1	CATSEGQGIYEQFF	TGCGCCACCTCAGAGGGACAGGGGATCTATGAGCAGTTCTTC
many	TRBV5-4	15	TRBJ2-1	NA	CASSYAGTPEYEQFF	TGTGCCAGCAGCTACGCCGGGACTCCCGAGTATGAGCAGTTCTTC
many	TRBV20-1	13	TRBJ2-7	TRBD1	CSASAGTGYEQYF	TGCAGTGCTAGCGCCGGGACAGGCTACGAGCAGTACTTC
many	TRBV6-4	16	TRBJ2-6	TRBD1	CASGTGDFSGANVLTF	TGTGCCAGTGGGACAGGGGACTTCTCTGGGGCCAACGTCCTGACTTTC
many	TRBV11-2	17	TRBJ2-4	TRBD1	CASSSPLTGLTIGGQYF	TGTGCCAGCAGCTCTCCGTTGACAGGGTTGACGATTGGTGGGCAGTACTTC
NA	TRBV4-1	14	TRBJ2-7	NA	CASSPVGDTYEQYF	TGCGCCAGCAGCCCAGTTGGCGACACCTACGAGCAGTACTTC
many	TRBV5-5	16	TRBJ2-2	TRBD1	CASSDRTGGFTGELFF	TGTGCCAGCAGCGACCGGACAGGGGGGTTCACCGGGGAGCTGTTTTTT
many	TRBV6-5	15	TRBJ2-7	NA	CASSYGLGSSYEQYF	TGTGCCAGCAGTTATGGGTTAGGGAGCTCCTACGAGCAGTACTTC
many	TRBV6-2/TRBV6-3	15	TRBJ2-1	NA	CASSYSVAEGYEQFF	TGTGCCAGCAGTTACTCCGTCGCCGAGGGGTATGAGCAGTTCTTC
many	TRBV28	17	TRBJ2-3	TRBD2	CASSFTSGGASTDTQYF	TGTGCCAGCAGTTTTACTAGCGGGGGGGCGAGCACAGATACGCAGTATTTT
many	TRBV28	14	TRBJ2-7	NA	CASSIRDTSAEQYF	TGTGCCAGCAGTATCCGGGACACGTCTGCCGAGCAGTACTTC
many	TRBV4-3	16	TRBJ2-7	TRBD2	CASSPQPSGSSYEQYF	TGCGCCAGCAGCCCCCAACCTAGCGGGAGCTCCTACGAGCAGTACTTC
many	TRBV20-1	15	TRBJ2-1	TRBD2	CSARDLAGGPDEQFF	TGCAGTGCTAGAGATCTAGCGGGAGGGCCGGATGAGCAGTTCTTC
many	TRBV5-4	14	TRBJ1-4	TRBD1	CASSIQGAVEKLFF	TGTGCAAGCAGCATTCAGGGGGCGGTCGAAAAACTGTTTTTT
many	TRBV6-5	13	TRBJ2-7	NA	CASSHRDTGEQYF	TGTGCCAGCAGCCATCGGGACACGGGGGAGCAGTACTTC
few	TRBV9	15	TRBJ2-5	TRBD1	CASSNRDRGYETQYF	TGTGCCAGCAGCAACCGGGACAGGGGCTATGAGACCCAGTACTTC
once	TRBV12-3/TRBV12-4	14	TRBJ2-1	NA	CANSLSRFYNEQFF	TGCGCCAACAGTTTAAGTCGCTTTTACAATGAGCAGTTCTTC
many	TRBV5-1	16	TRBJ2-3	NA	CASSPLPGISTDTQYF	TGCGCCAGCAGCCCTCTGCCGGGAATCAGCACAGATACGCAGTATTTT
few	TRBV28	17	TRBJ2-1	NA	CASSRTPLQVLQGEQFF	TGTGCCAGCAGTCGAACCCCCTTACAGGTACTTCAGGGTGAGCAGTTCTTC
many	TRBV5-8	15	TRBJ1-1	NA	CASSLSRGRDTEAFF	TGTGCCAGCAGCTTGTCCCGGGGACGGGACACTGAAGCTTTCTTT
many	TRBV30	13	TRBJ1-1	NA	CAWSVTVNTEAFF	TGTGCCTGGAGTGTGACAGTGAACACTGAAGCTTTCTTT
medium-sized	TRBV7-6	16	TRBJ2-3	TRBD2	CASSLVQRDLTDTQYF	TGTGCCAGCAGCTTAGTCCAGCGGGACCTCACAGATACGCAGTATTTT
many	TRBV4-1	14	TRBJ1-2	TRBD1	CASSQRDREYGYTF	TGCGCCAGCAGCCAAAGGGACAGGGAGTATGGCTACACCTTC
many	TRBV4-3	16	TRBJ2-4	TRBD1	CASSQGQGVAKNIQYF	TGCGCCAGCAGCCAAGGACAGGGTGTAGCCAAAAACATTCAGTACTTC
NA	TRBV2	13	TRBJ1-1	NA	CASSAQFNTETFF	TGTGCCAGCAGTGCACAATTCAACACTGAAACTTTCTTT
NA	TRBV14	17	TRBJ2-5	TRBD2	CASSQDDTSGAEETQYF	TGTGCCAGCAGCCAAGACGACACTAGCGGGGCGGAAGAGACCCAGTACTTC
many	TRBV29-1	13	TRBJ2-7	TRBD1	CSVADRGTYEQYF	TGCAGCGTCGCGGACAGGGGCACCTACGAGCAGTACTTC
many	TRBV24-1	14	TRBJ2-3	NA	CATAATPGADTQYF	TGTGCCACCGCCGCCACCCCGGGGGCAGATACGCAGTATTTT
NA	TRBV12-3/TRBV12-4	13	TRBJ2-3	NA	CASSPFMVAPQYF	TGTGCGAGCAGTCCGTTTATGGTAGCTCCGCAGTATTTT
many	TRBV7-9	14	TRBJ2-3	NA	CASSLDLVTDTQYF	TGTGCCAGCAGCTTAGATCTAGTTACAGATACGCAGTATTTT
few	TRBV7-6	12	TRBJ2-3	NA	CASSLATDTQYF	TGTGCCAGCAGCTTAGCCACAGATACGCAGTATTTT
many	TRBV4-1	15	TRBJ2-3	TRBD2	CASSHPAGGTDTQYF	TGCGCCAGCAGCCACCCGGCGGGGGGCACAGATACGCAGTATTTT
medium-sized	TRBV29-1	15	TRBJ2-7	TRBD1	CSVEEAGTGPYEQYF	TGCAGCGTTGAAGAGGCTGGGACAGGGCCCTACGAGCAGTACTTC
many	TRBV7-3	14	TRBJ2-7	TRBD2	CASSFSSGSYEQYF	TGTGCCAGCAGCTTCTCTAGCGGGAGTTACGAGCAGTACTTC